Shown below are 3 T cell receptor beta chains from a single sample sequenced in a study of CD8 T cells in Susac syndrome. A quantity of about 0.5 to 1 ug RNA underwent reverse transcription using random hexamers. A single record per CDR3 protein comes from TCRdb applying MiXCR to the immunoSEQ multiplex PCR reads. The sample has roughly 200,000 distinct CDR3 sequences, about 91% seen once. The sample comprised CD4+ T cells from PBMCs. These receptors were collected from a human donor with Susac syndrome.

CDR3 sequence: CASKPPPGQGHEQYF. Here the CDR3 DNA reads TGTGCCAGTAAACCCCCGCCGGGCCAGGGCCACGAGCAGTACTTC. This chain uses TRBV19 with TRBJ2-7, with D maybe TRBD1 (5 bases). The CDR3 loop spans 15 amino acids. V was pared by 7 bases and J by 5 bases, with 21 bases between. The germline CDR1 and CDR2 sequences are LNHDA and SQIVND (reference sequence).

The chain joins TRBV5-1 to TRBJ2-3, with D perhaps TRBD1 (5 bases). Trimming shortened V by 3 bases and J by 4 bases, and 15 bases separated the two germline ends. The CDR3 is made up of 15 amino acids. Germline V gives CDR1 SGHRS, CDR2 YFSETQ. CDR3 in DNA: TGCGCCAGCAGCTCTAGGGGCCGCGGACCAGATACGCAGTATTTT. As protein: CASSSRGRGPDTQYF.

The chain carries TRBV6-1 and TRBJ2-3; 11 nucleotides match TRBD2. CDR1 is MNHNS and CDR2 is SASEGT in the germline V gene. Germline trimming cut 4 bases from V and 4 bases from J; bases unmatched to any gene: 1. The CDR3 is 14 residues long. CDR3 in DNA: TGTGCCAGCAGTGTTAGCGGGGGGGCAGATACGCAGTATTTT. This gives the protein CASSVSGGADTQYF.